Described below is a single T cell receptor beta chain sequence and its context. Its antigen is still unknown. Trimming cost V 0 bases and J 8 bases; bases outside gene matches: 7. This CDR3 is 16 amino acids long. Germline V gives CDR1 MNHEY, CDR2 SVGAGI. These data come from a study of cytomegalovirus exposure and HLA in healthy donors. Whole-study findings and limits: There were under 200 TCR beta chains listed as cytomegalovirus-associated.

Generated by immunoSEQ multiplex PCR, the TCRdb table keeps only in-frame clones and is missing some. Here the sample spans about 200,000 clones, less than 90% being singletons. This receptor was obtained from a woman aged 18-29 years in good health and CMV-seronegative. Sequencing was carried out using PBMCs. This chain joins TRBV6-5 and TRBJ2-1; TRBD2 aligns across 10 bases. The CDR3 DNA sequence: TGTGCCAGCAGTTACTCAAGCGGGGGGGCGACCGATGAGCAGTTCTTC. This encodes CASSYSSGGATDEQFF.